Following are 2 T cell receptor beta chains from one sample sequenced in a study of early T cells in non-severe SARS-CoV-2 infection. TCRdb used MiXCR to reprocess the 5' RACE reads, holding one entry per CDR3 protein. The profile shows approximately 70,000 distinct CDR3 sequences, around 12% of them singletons. The sample was whole blood. Source of these receptors: an adult who was a healthcare worker with PCR-confirmed SARS-CoV-2 infection or an uninfected control (not recorded which).

This clonotype was recorded many times. This chain uses TRBV11-2 with TRBJ2-7, with TRBD2 matching 10 bases. V gave up 5 bases and J gave up 0 bases; unmatched junction bases: 10. Germline V CDR1 and CDR2: SGHAT, FQNNGV. CDR3 length equals 17 residues. The CDR3 region is CASSQPPTSGFSYEQYF. The CDR3 DNA is TGTGCCAGCAGCCAACCTCCGACTAGCGGGTTCTCCTACGAGCAGTACTTC. Full variable domain (rest looked up from reference TRBV11-2 and TRBJ2-7): EAGVAQSPRYKIIEKRQSVAFWCNPISGHATLYWYQQILGQGPKLLIQFQNNGVVDDSQLPKDRFSAERLKGVDSTLKIQPAKLEDSAVYLCASSQPPTSGFSYEQYFGPGTRLTVT.

This clonotype appeared a few times. The chain is built from TRBV25-1 and TRBJ1-5, with 10 bases aligning to TRBD1. Trimming cost V 2 bases and J 2 bases; bases outside gene matches: 9. The CDR3 has 18 residues. Germline V gene lookup returns CDR1 MGHDK and CDR2 SYGVNS. The CDR3 DNA reads TGTGCCAGCAGTGAACAAGGACAGGGGGATTTGGGCAATCAGCCCCAGCATTTT. This translates into CASSEQGQGDLGNQPQHF. Complete variable domain (other parts from reference TRBV25-1 and TRBJ1-5): EADIYQTPRYLVIGTGKKITLECSQTMGHDKMYWYQQDPGMELHLIHYSYGVNSTEKGDLSSESTVSRIRTEHFPLTLESARPSHTSQYLCASSEQGQGDLGNQPQHFGDGTRLSIL.